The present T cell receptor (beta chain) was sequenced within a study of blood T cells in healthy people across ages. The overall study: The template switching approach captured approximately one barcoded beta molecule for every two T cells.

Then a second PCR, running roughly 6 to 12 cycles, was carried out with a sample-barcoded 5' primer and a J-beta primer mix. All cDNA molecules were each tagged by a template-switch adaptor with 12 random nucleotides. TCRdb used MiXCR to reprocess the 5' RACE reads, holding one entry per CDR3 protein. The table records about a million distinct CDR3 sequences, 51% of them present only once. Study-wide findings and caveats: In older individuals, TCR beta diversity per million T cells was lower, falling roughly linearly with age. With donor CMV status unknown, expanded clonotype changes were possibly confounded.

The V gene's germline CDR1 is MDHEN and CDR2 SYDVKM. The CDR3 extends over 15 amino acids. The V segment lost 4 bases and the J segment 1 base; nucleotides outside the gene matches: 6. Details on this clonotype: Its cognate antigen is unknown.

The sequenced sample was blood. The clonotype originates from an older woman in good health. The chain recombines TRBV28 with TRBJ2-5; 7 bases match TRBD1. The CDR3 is CASSSGTVFQETQYF. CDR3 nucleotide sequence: TGTGCCAGCAGTTCGGGGACAGTTTTCCAAGAGACCCAGTACTTC.